Here is one TCR beta chain with its context. The data were obtained in a study of blood T cell repertoires in COVID-19. The germline V gene has CDR1 SGHKS and CDR2 YYEKEE (reference sequence). V gave up 1 base and J gave up 2 bases, with 10 bases separating them. The CDR3 loop spans 14 amino acids. Produced via immunoSEQ multiplex PCR; TCRdb's table is partial and in-frame only. The data show about 270,000 clones, with roughly 85% seen just once and roughly 3% held by the top ten. The chain has TRBV5-5 and TRBJ2-7; no reliable D call. This TCR derives from a woman aged 18 to 35 with acute or convalescent COVID-19. The specimen was peripheral blood. The CDR3 DNA follows: TGTGCCAGCAGCTTGAAACAAGTGGCCTACGAGCAGTACTTC. Its translation: CASSLKQVAYEQYF.